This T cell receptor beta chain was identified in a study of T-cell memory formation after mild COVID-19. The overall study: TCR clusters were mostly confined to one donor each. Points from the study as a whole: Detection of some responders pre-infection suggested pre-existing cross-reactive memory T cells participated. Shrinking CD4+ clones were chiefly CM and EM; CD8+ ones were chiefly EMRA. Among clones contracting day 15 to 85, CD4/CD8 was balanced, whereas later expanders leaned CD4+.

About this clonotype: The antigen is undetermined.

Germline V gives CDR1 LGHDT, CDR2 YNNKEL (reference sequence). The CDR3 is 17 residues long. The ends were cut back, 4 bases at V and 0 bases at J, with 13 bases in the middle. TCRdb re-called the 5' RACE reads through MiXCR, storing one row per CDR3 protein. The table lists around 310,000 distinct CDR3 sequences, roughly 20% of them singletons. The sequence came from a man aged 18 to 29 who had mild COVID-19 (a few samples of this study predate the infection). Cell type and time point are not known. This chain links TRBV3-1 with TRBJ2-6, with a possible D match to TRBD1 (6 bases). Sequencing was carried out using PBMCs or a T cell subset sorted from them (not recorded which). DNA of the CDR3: TGTGCCAGCAGCCCTGGGACACCAGCCTCTGGGGCCAACGTCCTGACTTTC. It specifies CASSPGTPASGANVLTF. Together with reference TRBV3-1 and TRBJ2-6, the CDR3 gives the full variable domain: DTAVSQTPKYLVTQMGNDKSIKCEQNLGHDTMYWYKQDSKKFLKIMFSYNNKELIINETVPNRFSPKSPDKAHLNLHINSLELGDSAVYFCASSPGTPASGANVLTFGAGSRLTVL.